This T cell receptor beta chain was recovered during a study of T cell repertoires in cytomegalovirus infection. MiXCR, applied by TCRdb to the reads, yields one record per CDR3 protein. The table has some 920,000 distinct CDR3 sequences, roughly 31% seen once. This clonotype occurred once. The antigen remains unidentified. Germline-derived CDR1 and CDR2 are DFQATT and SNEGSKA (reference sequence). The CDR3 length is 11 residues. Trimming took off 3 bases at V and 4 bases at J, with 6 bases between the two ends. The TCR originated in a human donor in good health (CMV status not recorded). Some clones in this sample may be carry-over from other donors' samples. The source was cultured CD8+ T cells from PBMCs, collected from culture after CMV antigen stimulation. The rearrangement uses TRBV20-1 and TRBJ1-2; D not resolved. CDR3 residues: CSASAGYGYTF. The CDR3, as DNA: TGCAGTGCTAGTGCTGGCTATGGCTACACCTTC.